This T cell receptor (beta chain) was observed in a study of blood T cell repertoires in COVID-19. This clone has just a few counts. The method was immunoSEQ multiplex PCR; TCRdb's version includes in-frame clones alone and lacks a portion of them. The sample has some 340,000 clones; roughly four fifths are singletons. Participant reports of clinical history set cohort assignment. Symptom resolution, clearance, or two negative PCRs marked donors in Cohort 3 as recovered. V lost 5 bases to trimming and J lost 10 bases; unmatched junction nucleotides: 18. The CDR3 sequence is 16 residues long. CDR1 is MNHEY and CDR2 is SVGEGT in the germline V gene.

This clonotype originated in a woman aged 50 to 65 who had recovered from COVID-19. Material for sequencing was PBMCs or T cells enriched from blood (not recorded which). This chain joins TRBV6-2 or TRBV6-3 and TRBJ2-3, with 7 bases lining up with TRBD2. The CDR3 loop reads CASSQTSVAWGSAQYF. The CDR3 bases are TGTGCCAGCAGTCAAACTAGCGTTGCGTGGGGTTCAGCGCAGTATTTT.